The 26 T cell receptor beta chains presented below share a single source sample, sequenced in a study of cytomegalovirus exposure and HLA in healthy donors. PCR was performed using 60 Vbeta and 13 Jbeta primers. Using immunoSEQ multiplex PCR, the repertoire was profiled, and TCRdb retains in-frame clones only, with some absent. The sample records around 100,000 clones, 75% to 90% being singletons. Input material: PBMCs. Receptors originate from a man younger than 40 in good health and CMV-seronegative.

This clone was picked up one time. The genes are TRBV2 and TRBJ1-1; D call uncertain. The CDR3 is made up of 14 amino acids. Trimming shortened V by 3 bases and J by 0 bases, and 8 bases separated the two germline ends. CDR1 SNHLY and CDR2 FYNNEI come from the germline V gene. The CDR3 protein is CASSDAGMNTEAFF. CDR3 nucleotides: TGTGCCAGCAGTGACGCGGGTATGAACACTGAAGCTTTCTTT.

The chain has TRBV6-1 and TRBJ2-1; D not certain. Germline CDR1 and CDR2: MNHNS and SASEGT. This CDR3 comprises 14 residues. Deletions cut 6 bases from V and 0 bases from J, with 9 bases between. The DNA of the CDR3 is TGTGCCAGCAGCACAAAAATCTCCTACAATGAGCAGTTCTTC. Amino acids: CASSTKISYNEQFF.

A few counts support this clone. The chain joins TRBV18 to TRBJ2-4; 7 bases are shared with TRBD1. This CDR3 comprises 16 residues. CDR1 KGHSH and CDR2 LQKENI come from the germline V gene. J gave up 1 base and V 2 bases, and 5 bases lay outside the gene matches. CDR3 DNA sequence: TGTGCCAGCTCACCAGGACCGACAGGGGCCAAAAACATTCAGTACTTC. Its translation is CASSPGPTGAKNIQYF. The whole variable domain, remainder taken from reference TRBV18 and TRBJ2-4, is NAGVMQNPRHLVRRRGQEARLRCSPMKGHSHVYWYRQLPEEGLKFMVYLQKENIIDESGMPKERFSAEFPKEGPSILRIQQVVRGDSAAYFCASSPGPTGAKNIQYFGAGTRLSVL.

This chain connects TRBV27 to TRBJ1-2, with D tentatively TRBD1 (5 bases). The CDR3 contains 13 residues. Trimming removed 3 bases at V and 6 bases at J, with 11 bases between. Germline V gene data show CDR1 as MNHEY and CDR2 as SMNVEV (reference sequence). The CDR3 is CASSFRGGHGYTF. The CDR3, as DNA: TGTGCCAGCAGTTTCCGCGGGGGACATGGCTACACCTTC.

The CDR3 here is CASSPRQGINRYEQYF. The CDR3, as DNA: TGTGCCAGCAGCCCCCGACAGGGAATAAATCGCTACGAGCAGTACTTC. The rearrangement joins TRBV9 to TRBJ2-7, with 7 bases that match TRBD1. CDR1 and CDR2 from the germline V gene are SGDLS and YYNGEE. The CDR3 has 16 amino acids. With 4 bases clipped from V and 3 bases from J, the junction kept 13 bases outside the gene matches.

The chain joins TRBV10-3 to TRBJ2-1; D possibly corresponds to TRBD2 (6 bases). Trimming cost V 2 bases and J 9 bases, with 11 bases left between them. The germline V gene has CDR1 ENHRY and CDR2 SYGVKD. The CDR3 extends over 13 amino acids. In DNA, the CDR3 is TGTGCCATCAGTGAGGGGCGGGGCTTTGAGCAGTTCTTC. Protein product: CAISEGRGFEQFF.

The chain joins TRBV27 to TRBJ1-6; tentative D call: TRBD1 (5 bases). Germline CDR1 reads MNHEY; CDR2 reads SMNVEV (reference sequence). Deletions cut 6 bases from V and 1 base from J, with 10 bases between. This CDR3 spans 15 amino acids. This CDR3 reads CASRIRVSYNSPLHF. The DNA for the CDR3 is TGTGCCAGCAGAATCAGGGTGTCCTATAATTCACCCCTCCACTTT.

In nucleotides, the CDR3 is TGTGCCAGTAATCCGACACAAGGAGGGTACAATGAGCAGTTCTTC. It is translated as CASNPTQGGYNEQFF. The chain has TRBV19 and TRBJ2-1, with a tentative D call TRBD2 (6 bases). Trimming took 7 bases from V and 4 from J, leaving 17 bases between them. The CDR3 is 15 amino acids. Per germline, CDR1 LNHDA and CDR2 SQIVND (reference sequence).

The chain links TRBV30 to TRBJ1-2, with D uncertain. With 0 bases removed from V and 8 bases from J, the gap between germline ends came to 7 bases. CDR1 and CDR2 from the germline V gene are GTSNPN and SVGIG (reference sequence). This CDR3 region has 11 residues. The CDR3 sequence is CAWSVSEGYTF. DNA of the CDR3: TGTGCCTGGAGTGTAAGCGAAGGCTACACCTTC.

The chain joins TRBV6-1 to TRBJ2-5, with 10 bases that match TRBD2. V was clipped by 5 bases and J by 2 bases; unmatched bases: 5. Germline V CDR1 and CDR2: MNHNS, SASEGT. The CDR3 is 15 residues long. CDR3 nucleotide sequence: TGTGCCAGCAGTAGCCTAGCGGGGGTACAAGAGACCCAGTACTTC. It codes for CASSSLAGVQETQYF.

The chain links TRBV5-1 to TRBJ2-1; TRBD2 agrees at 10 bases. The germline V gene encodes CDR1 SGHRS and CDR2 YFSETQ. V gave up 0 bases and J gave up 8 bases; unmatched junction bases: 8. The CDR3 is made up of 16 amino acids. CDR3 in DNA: TGCGCCAGCAGCTTGGCTAGCGGGAGTGGTTTGGATGAGCAGTTCTTC. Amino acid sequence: CASSLASGSGLDEQFF.

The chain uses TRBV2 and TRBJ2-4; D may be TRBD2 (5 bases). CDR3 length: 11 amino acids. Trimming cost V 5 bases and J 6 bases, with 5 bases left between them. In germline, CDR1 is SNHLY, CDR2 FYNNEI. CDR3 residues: CASSLANIQYF. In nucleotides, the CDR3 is TGTGCCAGCAGTCTAGCAAACATTCAGTACTTC. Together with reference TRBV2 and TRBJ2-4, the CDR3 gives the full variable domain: EPEVTQTPSHQVTQMGQEVILRCVPISNHLYFYWYRQILGQKVEFLVSFYNNEISEKSEIFDDQFSVERPDGSNFTLKIRSTKLEDSAMYFCASSLANIQYFGAGTRLSVL.

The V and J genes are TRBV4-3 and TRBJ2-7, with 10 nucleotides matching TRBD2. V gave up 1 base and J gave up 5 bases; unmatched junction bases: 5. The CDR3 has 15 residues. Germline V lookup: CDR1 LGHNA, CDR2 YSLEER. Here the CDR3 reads CASSQGLAGEDEQYF. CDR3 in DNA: TGCGCCAGCAGCCAAGGGCTAGCGGGAGAGGACGAGCAGTACTTC.

For the CDR3, the DNA is TGTGCCAGTAGTTCGGGACAGGCAAATACGCAGTATTTT. Protein sequence: CASSSGQANTQYF. The V gene is TRBV19, the J gene TRBJ2-3; 8 bases map to TRBD1. The CDR3 has 13 residues. Germline V gene lookup returns CDR1 LNHDA and CDR2 SQIVND (reference sequence). Trimming removed 5 bases from V and 7 bases from J; junction bases left unmatched: 5.

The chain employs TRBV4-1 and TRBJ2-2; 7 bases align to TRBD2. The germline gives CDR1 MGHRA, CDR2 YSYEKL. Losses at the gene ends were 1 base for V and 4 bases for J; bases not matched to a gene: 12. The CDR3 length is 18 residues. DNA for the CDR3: TGCGCCAGCAGCCAAGGGCATATAGCGGGCCAGGGCACCGGGGAGCTGTTTTTT. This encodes CASSQGHIAGQGTGELFF.

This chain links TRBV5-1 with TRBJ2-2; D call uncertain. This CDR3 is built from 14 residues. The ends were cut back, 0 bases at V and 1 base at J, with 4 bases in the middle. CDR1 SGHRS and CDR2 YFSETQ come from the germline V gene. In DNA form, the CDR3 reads TGCGCCAGCAGCTTGGCCCTGAACACCGGGGAGCTGTTTTTT. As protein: CASSLALNTGELFF.

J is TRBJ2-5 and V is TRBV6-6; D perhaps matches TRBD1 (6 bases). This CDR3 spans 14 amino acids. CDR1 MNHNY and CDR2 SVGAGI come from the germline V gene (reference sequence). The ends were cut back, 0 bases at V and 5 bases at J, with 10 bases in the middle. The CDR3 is CASSYSGQGETQYF. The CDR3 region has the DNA TGTGCCAGCAGTTACTCAGGCCAGGGGGAGACCCAGTACTTC.

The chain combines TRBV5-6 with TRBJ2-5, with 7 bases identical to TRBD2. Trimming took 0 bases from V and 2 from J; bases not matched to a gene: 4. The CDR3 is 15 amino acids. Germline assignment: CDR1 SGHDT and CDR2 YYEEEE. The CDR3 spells CASSLAGGPQETQYF. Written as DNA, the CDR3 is TGTGCCAGCAGCTTGGCGGGAGGCCCTCAAGAGACCCAGTACTTC.

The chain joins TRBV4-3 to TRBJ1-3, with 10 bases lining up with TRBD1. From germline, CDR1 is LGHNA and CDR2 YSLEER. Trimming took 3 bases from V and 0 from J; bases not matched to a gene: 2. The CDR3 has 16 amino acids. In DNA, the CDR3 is TGCGCCAGCAGCCAGAGGACAGGGGGCTCTGGAAACACCATATATTTT. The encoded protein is CASSQRTGGSGNTIYF.

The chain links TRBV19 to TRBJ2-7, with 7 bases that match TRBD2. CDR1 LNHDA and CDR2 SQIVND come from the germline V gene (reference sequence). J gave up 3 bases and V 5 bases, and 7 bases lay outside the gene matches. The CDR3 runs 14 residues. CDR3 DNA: TGTGCCAGTAGTTCCGGCGGGGGTGGCTACGAGCAGTACTTC. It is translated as CASSSGGGGYEQYF. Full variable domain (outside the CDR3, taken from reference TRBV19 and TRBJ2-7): DGGITQSPKYLFRKEGQNVTLSCEQNLNHDAMYWYRQDPGQGLRLIYYSQIVNDFQKGDIAEGYSVSREKKESFPLTVTSAQKNPTAFYLCASSSGGGGYEQYFGPGTRLTVT.

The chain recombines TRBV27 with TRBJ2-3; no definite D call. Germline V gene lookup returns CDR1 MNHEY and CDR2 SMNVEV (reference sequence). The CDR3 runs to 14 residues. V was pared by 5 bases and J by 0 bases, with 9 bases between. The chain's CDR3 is CASSRLASTDTQYF. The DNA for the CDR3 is TGTGCCAGCAGTCGCTTAGCTAGCACAGATACGCAGTATTTT.

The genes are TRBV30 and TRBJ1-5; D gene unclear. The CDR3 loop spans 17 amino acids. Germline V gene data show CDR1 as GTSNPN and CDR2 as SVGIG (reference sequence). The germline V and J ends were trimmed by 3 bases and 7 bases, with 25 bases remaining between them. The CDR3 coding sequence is TGTGCCTGGAGCCTTCCCCGGACTCACCCCACGGGGCAGCCCCAGCATTTT. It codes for CAWSLPRTHPTGQPQHF.

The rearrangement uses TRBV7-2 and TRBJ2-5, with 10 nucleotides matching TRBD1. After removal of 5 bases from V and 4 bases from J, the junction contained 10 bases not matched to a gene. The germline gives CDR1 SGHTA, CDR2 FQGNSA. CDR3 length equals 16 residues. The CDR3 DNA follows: TGTGCCAGCAGCCCAATTCCGACAGGGGGCATAGAGACCCAGTACTTC. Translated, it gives CASSPIPTGGIETQYF. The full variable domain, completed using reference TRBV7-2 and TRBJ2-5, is GAGVSQSPSNKVTEKGKDVELRCDPISGHTALYWYRQSLGQGLEFLIYFQGNSAPDKSGLPSDRFSAERTGGSVSTLTIQRTQQEDSAVYLCASSPIPTGGIETQYFGPGTRLLVL.

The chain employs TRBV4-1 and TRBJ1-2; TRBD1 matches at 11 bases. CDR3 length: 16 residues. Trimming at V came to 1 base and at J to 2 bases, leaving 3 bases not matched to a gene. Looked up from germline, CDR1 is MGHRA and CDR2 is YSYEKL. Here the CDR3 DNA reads TGCGCCAGCAGCCAAGGTCGGGACAGGGGGAACTATGGCTACACCTTC. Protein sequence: CASSQGRDRGNYGYTF.

CDR3 sequence: CASSRDRNSYGYTF. The CDR3 nucleotides read TGTGCCAGCTCGCGGGATAGAAACAGCTATGGCTACACCTTC. This chain joins TRBV18 and TRBJ1-2; D is uncertain. From germline, CDR1 is KGHSH and CDR2 LQKENI. The CDR3 consists of 14 residues. V lost 6 bases and J lost 4, with 15 bases in between. The full variable domain, rest sourced from reference TRBV18 and TRBJ1-2, is NAGVMQNPRHLVRRRGQEARLRCSPMKGHSHVYWYRQLPEEGLKFMVYLQKENIIDESGMPKERFSAEFPKEGPSILRIQQVVRGDSAAYFCASSRDRNSYGYTFGSGTRLTVV.

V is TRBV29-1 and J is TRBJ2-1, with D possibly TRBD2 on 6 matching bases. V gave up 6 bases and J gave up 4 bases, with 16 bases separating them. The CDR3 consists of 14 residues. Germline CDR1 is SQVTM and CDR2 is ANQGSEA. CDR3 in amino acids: CSVSITGGYNEQFF. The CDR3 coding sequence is TGCAGCGTCTCCATCACTGGGGGGTACAATGAGCAGTTCTTC.